The 26 T cell receptor beta chains below come from one sample, sequenced in a study of Ad26.COV2.S vaccination and SARS-CoV-2 variants. The protocol was immunoSEQ multiplex PCR, while the TCRdb copy is restricted to in-frame clones and leaves out a portion. This sample yields about 680,000 clones, of which roughly 90% are seen a single time; around 1.4% belongs to the top ten. As for treatment: 15 to 20 received Ad26.COV2.S at low or high dose, single or two shots; about 5 received placebo; per-sample allocation not given. It was on day 63 after the first vaccine or placebo injection that samples were taken. Sequencing used peripheral blood, obtained in a trial of Ad26.COV2.S vaccine versus placebo. These receptors came from a person aged 18-60 years who received the Ad26.COV2.S COVID-19 vaccine or a placebo.

The V and J genes are TRBV5-1 and TRBJ2-1, with D unresolved. The germline gives CDR1 SGHRS, CDR2 YFSETQ. Trimming removed 4 bases from V and 3 bases from J, with 14 bases in between. This CDR3 has 15 residues. The CDR3 DNA sequence: TGCGCCAGCAGCGGAAGGGCAGTGAACTACAATGAGCAGTTCTTC. Protein: CASSGRAVNYNEQFF. Supplemented by reference TRBV5-1 and TRBJ2-1, the full variable domain reads KAGVTQTPRYLIKTRGQQVTLSCSPISGHRSVSWYQQTPGQGLQFLFEYFSETQRNKGNFPGRFSGRQFSNSRSEMNVSTLELGDSALYLCASSGRAVNYNEQFFGPGTRLTVL.

The genes are TRBV29-1 and TRBJ1-4; the D gene is possibly TRBD1 (5 bases). Germline values: CDR1 SQVTM, CDR2 ANQGSEA. CDR3 length: 15 amino acids. Trimming shortened V by 4 bases and J by 0 bases, and 12 bases separated the two germline ends. In DNA form, the CDR3 reads TGCAGCGTTGCTGGGACGGCGGCAACTAATGAAAAACTGTTTTTT. It yields the protein CSVAGTAATNEKLFF.

The V and J genes are TRBV4-2 and TRBJ1-4, with D possibly matching TRBD1 (6 bases). The CDR3 consists of 16 residues. The germline V gene has CDR1 LGHNA and CDR2 YNFKEQ. V dropped 1 base and J dropped 3 bases, with 12 bases sitting between them. The CDR3 loop is CASSQVGGPSNEKLFF. In nucleotides, the CDR3 is TGTGCCAGCAGCCAAGTTGGGGGGCCCTCTAATGAAAAACTGTTTTTT.

This clone has a single count. The J gene is TRBJ1-5, the V gene TRBV2, with D perhaps TRBD1 (6 bases). V was shortened by 5 bases and J by 7 bases, with 12 bases between the two germline ends. The CDR3 totals 13 residues. The germline V gene has CDR1 SNHLY and CDR2 FYNNEI. The CDR3 DNA sequence: TGTGCCAGCAGTTCGACAGGTTACCAGCCCCAGCATTTT. Translated: CASSSTGYQPQHF.

CDR3 loop: CAISESRADTQYF. The CDR3 coding sequence is TGTGCCATCAGTGAGTCTAGGGCGGATACGCAGTATTTT. The gene calls are TRBV10-3 and TRBJ2-3; D not certain. V was cut by 0 bases and J by 6 bases, with 7 bases left in between. The CDR3 spans 13 residues. CDR1 is ENHRY, CDR2 SYGVKD, per germline.

The chain uses TRBV5-4 and TRBJ1-4, with D tentatively TRBD1 (6 bases). Trimming took off 4 bases at V and 5 bases at J, with 9 bases between the two ends. This CDR3 has 13 residues. Germline V gives CDR1 SGHNT, CDR2 YYREEE (reference sequence). The CDR3 bases are TGTGCCAGCAGCGGACAGTTAAATGAAAAACTGTTTTTT. Translation: CASSGQLNEKLFF.

The chain has TRBV14 and TRBJ2-4; unclear D gene. Deletions cut 7 bases from V and 0 bases from J, with 19 bases between. CDR3 length equals 17 residues. The germline V gene has CDR1 SGHDN and CDR2 FVKESK. The CDR3, as DNA: TGTGCCAGCACCCACAAACCCACACTCTTAGCCAAAAACATTCAGTACTTC. Residues: CASTHKPTLLAKNIQYF.

The rearrangement uses TRBV18 and TRBJ2-7; D tentatively fits TRBD1 or TRBD2 (6 bases each). This CDR3 spans 14 amino acids. V lost 2 bases and J lost 7, with 15 bases in between. From germline, CDR1 is KGHSH and CDR2 LQKENI. The CDR3 DNA reads TGTGCCAGCTCACCAGCGGGGCAGGGGTCGGAGCAGTACTTC. Translating it yields CASSPAGQGSEQYF.

This chain uses TRBV3-1 (or the pseudogene TRBV3-2) with TRBJ1-1, with D uncertain. Germline V gives CDR1 LGHDT, CDR2 YNNKEL (reference sequence). CDR3 length: 14 amino acids. The ends were cut back, 0 bases at V and 1 base at J, with 6 bases in the middle. Here the CDR3 reads CASSQDQRNTEAFF. The CDR3 coding sequence is TGTGCCAGCAGCCAAGATCAAAGGAACACTGAAGCTTTCTTT.

The CDR3 DNA sequence: TGTGCCTGGAGCTCCGCCCGAAGCTCTGGGGCCAACGTCCTGACTTTC. It codes for CAWSSARSSGANVLTF. The chain couples TRBV30 to TRBJ2-6; D is undetermined. CDR1 is GTSNPN and CDR2 is SVGIG in the germline V gene (reference sequence). Deletions cut 3 bases from V and 0 bases from J, with 12 bases between. The CDR3 covers 16 residues.

The rearrangement links TRBV21-1 to TRBJ2-7; TRBD2 is the table's D call and was not checked against the DNA. TRBV21-1 counts as a pseudogene. The CDR3 has 15 amino acids. CDR3: CASSKAWGLLYEQYF. CDR3 coding DNA: TGTGCCAGCAGCAAAGCGTGGGGACTGCTCTACGAGCAGTACTTC.

This chain links TRBV12-5 with TRBJ1-1; weak D call: TRBD1 (6 bases). CDR1 and CDR2 (germline): LGHNT, FRNRAP. Trimming pared 9 bases from V and 1 base from J, leaving 15 bases between. The CDR3 sequence is 14 residues long. The CDR3 protein is CASTVQGSNTEAFF. The CDR3 nucleotides read TGTGCTAGCACGGTACAGGGCTCGAACACTGAAGCTTTCTTT.

The chain has TRBV5-1 and TRBJ1-1; tentatively, D is TRBD1 (5 bases). V lost 0 bases and J 2 bases, leaving 11 bases between the germline ends. Germline V gene lookup returns CDR1 SGHRS and CDR2 YFSETQ. The CDR3 consists of 15 residues. The CDR3 is CASSLVGHLNTEAFF. The CDR3 DNA follows: TGCGCCAGCAGCTTGGTCGGACATTTAAACACTGAAGCTTTCTTT. Filled out from reference TRBV5-1 and TRBJ1-1, the complete variable domain reads KAGVTQTPRYLIKTRGQQVTLSCSPISGHRSVSWYQQTPGQGLQFLFEYFSETQRNKGNFPGRFSGRQFSNSRSEMNVSTLELGDSALYLCASSLVGHLNTEAFFGQGTRLTVV.

J is TRBJ2-7 and V is TRBV9; 7 nucleotides align to TRBD1. The CDR3 spans 14 residues. V lost 0 bases and J lost 3; bases outside the gene matches: 3. Germline lookup yields CDR1 SGDLS and CDR2 YYNGEE. The CDR3 DNA is TGTGCCAGCAGCGTAGGACAGGGAGACTACGAGCAGTACTTC. Encoded protein: CASSVGQGDYEQYF.

In its sample, this clone was seen once. The J gene is TRBJ1-1, the V gene TRBV13; unclear D gene. The CDR3 is 13 residues long. The V gene lost 5 bases and the J gene lost 5 bases, with 12 bases spanning the gap. Germline-derived CDR1 and CDR2 are PRHDT and FYEKMQ (reference sequence). The CDR3 nucleotides read TGTGCCAGCAGCACCGCGGAAGGTACTGAAGCTTTCTTT. It codes for CASSTAEGTEAFF.

In nucleotides, the CDR3 is TGTGCCAGCTCATCTCGGGGGGTGAGTAGCTCCTACGAGCAGTACTTC. Translated, it gives CASSSRGVSSSYEQYF. This chain connects TRBV18 to TRBJ2-7, with 7 bases that match TRBD2. Germline assignment: CDR1 KGHSH and CDR2 LQKENI. Losses at the gene ends were 5 bases for V and 0 bases for J; bases not matched to a gene: 10. This CDR3 spans 16 amino acids.

The rearrangement links TRBV29-1 to TRBJ2-7; D might be TRBD1 or TRBD2, each matching 6 bases. Trimming removed 5 bases at V and 6 bases at J, with 11 bases between. CDR1 and CDR2 from the germline V gene are SQVTM and ANQGSEA. The CDR3 covers 11 residues. CDR3: CSVHGGGEQYF. For the CDR3, the DNA is TGCAGCGTTCACGGAGGGGGCGAGCAGTACTTC.

The V and J genes are TRBV10-3 and TRBJ1-3; possible D gene TRBD1, 6 bases. This CDR3 comprises 15 residues. Trimming took off 4 bases at V and 4 bases at J, with 14 bases between the two ends. Per the germline V gene, CDR1 is ENHRY and CDR2 is SYGVKD. The DNA for the CDR3 is TGTGCCATCAGTGGGCAGGGGACTTTCGGAAACACCATATATTTT. As protein: CAISGQGTFGNTIYF.

For the CDR3, the DNA is TGTGCCTTGGAGGCCGGGGGATACGAGCAGTACTTC. Its translation is CALEAGGYEQYF. The gene calls are TRBV30 and TRBJ2-7; a weak D match, TRBD2 (6 bases). The germline CDR1 and CDR2 sequences are GTSNPN and SVGIG (reference sequence). V shed 7 bases and J shed 4 bases, with 14 bases lying between them. The CDR3 covers 12 residues.

The chain couples TRBV5-1 to TRBJ1-4; TRBD1 matches 8 bases. The CDR3 is made up of 14 amino acids. Germline-derived CDR1 and CDR2 are SGHRS and YFSETQ. V shed 2 bases, J shed 5 bases, and the junction held 2 bases outside the gene matches. CDR3 loop: CASSLRTGNEKLFF. CDR3 DNA sequence: TGCGCCAGCAGCTTAAGGACAGGGAATGAAAAACTGTTTTTT.

Turning to this clone: Other nucleotide sequences in the sample specify the same CDR3. The chain employs TRBV11-2 and TRBJ2-7; D might be TRBD2 (6 bases). This CDR3 contains 15 residues. Germline-derived CDR1 and CDR2 are SGHAT and FQNNGV. Between the trimmed V and J ends, which lost 0 bases and 2 bases, there was a span of 11 bases. In nucleotides, the CDR3 is TGTGCCAGCAGCTTAGAGGTGGGAGGACCCTACGAGCAGTACTTC. This translates into CASSLEVGGPYEQYF.

The table lists this clone with a few counts. The chain carries TRBV29-1 and TRBJ2-2; D may be TRBD2 (5 bases). V was shortened by 5 bases and J by 1 base, with 17 bases between the two germline ends. CDR1 and CDR2 (germline): SQVTM, ANQGSEA. The length of the CDR3 is 16 residues. The DNA of the CDR3 is TGCAGCGTTCAACATCCGAGGGCGGGGAACACCGGGGAGCTGTTTTTT. This sequence encodes CSVQHPRAGNTGELFF.

The J gene is TRBJ2-7, the V gene TRBV6-7; D uncertain. TRBV6-7 is reported as an ORF; its role is uncertain. Trimming took 2 bases from V and 0 from J, leaving 5 bases between them. This CDR3 region has 13 residues. The CDR3 coding sequence is TGTGCCAGCAGTTACCGGGTCTCCTACGAGCAGTACTTC. Its translation is CASSYRVSYEQYF.

This clone has a single count. The rearrangement links TRBV7-2 to TRBJ1-6; no reliable D call. CDR1 and CDR2 (germline): SGHTA, FQGNSA. The CDR3 loop spans 15 amino acids. V was clipped by 5 bases and J by 7 bases, with 15 bases between them. CDR3 DNA sequence: TGTGCCAGCAGCCCCGCGGACGGTGACAATTCACCCCTCCACTTT. Residues: CASSPADGDNSPLHF.

The chain employs TRBV24-1 and TRBJ2-2, with a possible D match to TRBD2 (5 bases). V was shortened by 6 bases and J by 3 bases, with 16 bases between the two germline ends. The CDR3 runs to 16 residues. Germline V lookup: CDR1 KGHDR, CDR2 SFDVKD. CDR3 loop: CATSRGYGDYTGELFF. The CDR3, as DNA: TGTGCCACCAGTCGTGGGTACGGGGATTACACCGGGGAGCTGTTTTTT.

This sequence joins TRBV10-3 and TRBJ2-2, with 7 bases matching TRBD1. CDR1 ENHRY and CDR2 SYGVKD come from the germline V gene. The CDR3 totals 14 residues. The V segment lost 10 bases and the J segment 2 bases; nucleotides outside the gene matches: 7. DNA of the CDR3: TGTGCCACGACAGGGACGGTAAACACCGGGGAGCTGTTTTTT. This encodes CATTGTVNTGELFF.